Here is one T cell receptor beta chain with its context. This record belongs to a study of shared clonotypes between healthy human individuals. Profiling relied on immunoSEQ multiplex PCR, and the TCRdb table lists in-frame clones only, not all of them. The sample holds around 1.1 million clones; 77% are singletons and the top ten take roughly 0.82%. The sequenced sample consisted of memory CD4+ T cells from PBMCs. As for subset: CD45RA-negative fraction. This receptor was obtained from a man aged 18 to 35 in good health. Some clones in this sample may be carry-over from other donors' samples.

CDR3 in amino acids: CASSYLDTQYF. The DNA of the CDR3 is TGTGCCAGCAGTTACCTGGATACGCAGTATTTT. V is TRBV6-5 and J is TRBJ2-3; D gene unclear. V was clipped by 2 bases and J by 6 bases, with 3 bases between them. The CDR3 extends over 11 amino acids. Germline CDR1 is MNHEY and CDR2 is SVGAGI.